The 24 T cell receptor beta chains below were found in one sample sequenced in a study of T cells in Graves' hyperthyroidism and ophthalmopathy. Amplification yielded TCR beta CDR3 regions, with RNA transcripts as the source. The TCR CDR3 first-round RT-PCR relied on the HTBI primer set. TCRdb independently ran MiXCR on the multiplex PCR reads; one entry per CDR3 protein. Of about 400,000 distinct CDR3 sequences detected, 14% to 15% appear once; the ten largest clones hold around a third. Input material: blood. Receptor source: a woman aged 25-40 years with Graves' hyperthyroidism.

As concerns this clonotype: A much larger clone sits a single nucleotide away, making a read error possible. The J gene is TRBJ2-1, the V gene TRBV3-1, with 13 bases that match TRBD2. Germline V gene sequence: CDR1 LGHDT, CDR2 YNNKEL (reference sequence). This CDR3 has 15 residues. CDR3 nucleotide sequence: TGTGCCAGCGAAACCCGGACTAGCGGGAGCAATAAGCAGTTCTTC. Its protein product is CASETRTSGSNKQFF.

This clonotype was counted at least ten times. V gene TRBV7-7 combines with J gene TRBJ2-1; 8 bases agree with TRBD1. CDR1 is SSHAT, CDR2 FNYEAQ, per germline (reference sequence). V lost 7 bases, J lost 6 bases, and 11 bases stayed unmatched. The length of the CDR3 is 15 residues. The CDR3 DNA sequence: TGTGCCAGCAACCCGGTGACAGGGGCGGGCAATGAGCAGTTCTTC. As protein: CASNPVTGAGNEQFF.

Only a few counts were recorded for this clonotype. The rearrangement links TRBV11-2 to TRBJ1-1; D ambiguous. The CDR3 is 12 amino acids. With 2 bases removed from V and 3 bases from J, the gap between germline ends came to 4 bases. Germline values: CDR1 SGHAT, CDR2 FQNNGV. CDR3 in DNA: TGTGCCAGCAGCTTACATCACACTGAAGCTTTCTTT. Encoded protein: CASSLHHTEAFF.

The chain uses TRBV9 and TRBJ2-5; TRBD2 matches 9 bases. This CDR3 comprises 16 residues. The trim removed 0 bases at V and 4 bases at J, leaving 7 bases unmatched. CDR1 and CDR2 (germline): SGDLS, YYNGEE. The CDR3 region has the DNA TGTGCCAGCAGCGTAGGCGGCGGGAGGGCCCCAGAGACCCAGTACTTC. Translating it yields CASSVGGGRAPETQYF.

This chain connects TRBV6-1 to TRBJ1-6; 10 nucleotides align to TRBD1. CDR1 MNHNS and CDR2 SASEGT come from the germline V gene. The CDR3 spans 15 residues. The trim removed 6 bases at V and 7 bases at J, leaving 6 bases unmatched. CDR3 amino acids: CASSGGDRGNSPLHF. CDR3 nucleotides: TGTGCCAGCAGCGGGGGGGACAGGGGCAATTCACCCCTCCACTTT.

This clonotype was seen a few times. V and J are TRBV19 and TRBJ1-1, with 10 bases fitting TRBD1. This CDR3 has 17 residues. V gave up 7 bases and J gave up 5 bases; unmatched junction bases: 16. Germline-derived CDR1 and CDR2 are LNHDA and SQIVND (reference sequence). The CDR3 sequence is CASNNPRPGQGLTEAFF. The CDR3 DNA is TGTGCCAGTAATAACCCCAGACCGGGACAGGGGTTGACTGAAGCTTTCTTT.

This clonotype was seen ten or more times. The chain is built from TRBV18 and TRBJ1-1; D not certain. The CDR3 covers 17 residues. The V gene's germline CDR1 is KGHSH and CDR2 LQKENI. V was clipped by 3 bases and J by 0 bases, with 17 bases between them. As DNA, the CDR3 is TGTGCCAGCTCACCTCTAAAGGGTAGCTTCATGAACACTGAAGCTTTCTTT. Its protein is CASSPLKGSFMNTEAFF.

This clonotype has at least ten counts. V usage is TRBV3-1 and J usage is TRBJ1-3; D unresolved. V was cut by 6 bases and J by 1 base, with 13 bases left in between. CDR3 length equals 15 residues. Per the germline V gene, CDR1 is LGHDT and CDR2 is YNNKEL (reference sequence). CDR3 bases: TGTGCCAGCAGTCGACTGAGGGAATCTGGAAACACCATATATTTT. Translation gives CASSRLRESGNTIYF.

This clonotype was seen a few times. The CDR3 sequence: CAIGGTGNSPLHF. The CDR3 coding sequence is TGTGCCATCGGCGGGACGGGGAATTCACCCCTCCACTTT. The chain employs TRBV10-3 and TRBJ1-6, with D possibly TRBD1 on 5 matching bases. V lost 8 bases and J 7 bases, leaving 12 bases between the germline ends. Germline CDR1 ENHRY, CDR2 SYGVKD. The CDR3 is 13 residues long.

The table lists this clonotype with a few counts. The CDR3 here is CSARRRSGQIDEQFF. Written as DNA, the CDR3 is TGCAGTGCTAGACGGCGGTCGGGACAGATTGATGAGCAGTTCTTC. The chain links TRBV20-1 to TRBJ2-1; TRBD1 matches 7 bases. V trimming: 2 bases; J trimming: 8 bases; junction bases outside the gene matches: 12. Germline lookup yields CDR1 DFQATT and CDR2 SNEGSKA (reference sequence). The CDR3 totals 15 residues.

This clonotype appeared a few times. J is TRBJ2-2 and V is TRBV2; no reliable D call. The CDR3 spans 14 residues. Trimming left V 9 bases short and J 0 bases short, with 11 bases between. Germline V lookup: CDR1 SNHLY, CDR2 FYNNEI. CDR3 sequence reads: CARGSRTNTGELFF. The CDR3 DNA is TGTGCCAGGGGGTCCAGGACGAACACCGGGGAGCTGTTTTTT.

This clonotype was observed at least ten times. The chain is built from TRBV6-1 and TRBJ2-5; no firm D call. Trimming shortened V by 6 bases and J by 5 bases, and 10 bases separated the two germline ends. This CDR3 contains 12 residues. The germline CDR1 and CDR2 sequences are MNHNS and SASEGT. The CDR3 DNA sequence: TGTGCCAGCAGCAATGACGGTGAGACCCAGTACTTC. Translation gives CASSNDGETQYF.

The chain joins TRBV24-1 to TRBJ1-1; TRBD1 agrees at 7 bases. The CDR3 covers 13 residues. Trimming at V came to 3 bases and at J to 7 bases, leaving 4 bases not matched to a gene. Per germline, CDR1 KGHDR and CDR2 SFDVKD. The CDR3 nucleotides read TGTGCCACCAGTGATGACAGGGCTGGTGAAGCTTTCTTT. This translates into CATSDDRAGEAFF.

This clonotype has a count of ten or more. The rearrangement links TRBV2 to TRBJ2-3; D gene unclear. With 7 bases removed from V and 5 bases from J, the gap between germline ends came to 13 bases. CDR1 is SNHLY, CDR2 FYNNEI, per germline. The CDR3 length is 13 residues. CDR3 in amino acids: CASKTNRQDTQYF. The DNA for the CDR3 is TGTGCCAGCAAAACCAATCGCCAAGATACGCAGTATTTT.

The table lists this clonotype with many counts. The genes are TRBV27 and TRBJ2-4, with TRBD2 matching over 12 bases. Germline lookup yields CDR1 MNHEY and CDR2 SMNVEV (reference sequence). This CDR3 region has 17 residues. V lost 4 bases to trimming and J lost 8 bases; unmatched junction nucleotides: 12. CDR3 in amino acids: CASSSPGLAGGPYIQYF. The DNA for the CDR3 is TGTGCCAGCAGTTCCCCTGGGCTAGCGGGAGGGCCGTACATTCAGTACTTC.

The rearrangement links TRBV30 to TRBJ1-3; D gene uncertain. Germline values: CDR1 GTSNPN, CDR2 SVGIG (reference sequence). The CDR3 runs to 15 residues. V was clipped by 5 bases and J by 0 bases, with 14 bases between them. The CDR3 DNA reads as TGTGCCTGGTCTCCGGACCCGAGCTCTGGAAACACCATATATTTT. It is translated as CAWSPDPSSGNTIYF.

The CDR3 nucleotides are TGTGCCAGCAGCGTAGATGGGGGGGGGCTTCGTGCTGGCTACACCTTC. Translation gives CASSVDGGGLRAGYTF. V gene TRBV3-1 combines with J gene TRBJ1-2, with a tentative D call TRBD1 (6 bases). This CDR3 is built from 16 residues. Germline assignment: CDR1 LGHDT and CDR2 YNNKEL (reference sequence). V gave up 5 bases and J gave up 7 bases, with 23 bases separating them.

CDR3 nucleotides: TGTGCCAGCAAATCCTACAATGAGCAGTTCTTC. Translation gives CASKSYNEQFF. The chain uses TRBV27 and TRBJ2-1; D call uncertain. There are 11 residues in the CDR3. The V gene's germline CDR1 is MNHEY and CDR2 SMNVEV (reference sequence). V was shortened by 7 bases and J by 1 base, with 2 bases between the two germline ends.

This clonotype was observed once. A read error is possible here, since a much larger clone lies one base away. J is TRBJ2-3 and V is TRBV7-7; D is perhaps TRBD2 (6 bases). The germline gives CDR1 SSHAT, CDR2 FNYEAQ (reference sequence). V gave up 11 bases and J gave up 5 bases, with 20 bases separating them. The CDR3 has 14 residues. The DNA for the CDR3 is TGTGCCGGCACCCCCGGAGGGCGGGGAGATACGCAGTATTTT. Amino acids: CAGTPGGRGDTQYF.

This clonotype was observed many times. The V call is TRBV28, the J call TRBJ2-5, with D perhaps given as TRBD1 or TRBD2 (5 bases each). CDR3 size: 13 residues. V gave up 6 bases and J gave up 7 bases, with 15 bases separating them. From germline, CDR1 is MDHEN and CDR2 SYDVKM. CDR3 residues: CASRHPGPGTQYF. In DNA, the CDR3 is TGTGCCAGCAGGCACCCGGGGCCGGGGACCCAGTACTTC.

At least ten counts were recorded for this clonotype. The chain employs TRBV12-3 or TRBV12-4 and TRBJ2-7, with a possible D match to TRBD2 (5 bases). The CDR3 sequence is 11 residues long. V lost 10 bases and J 9 bases, leaving 16 bases between the germline ends. As DNA, the CDR3 is TGTGCCATTAATCGGGGTAGTGGGCAGTACTTC. Its protein is CAINRGSGQYF.

The rearrangement joins TRBV5-1 to TRBJ2-1; D possibly matches TRBD1 or TRBD2 (5 bases each). V lost 1 base and J 2 bases, leaving 10 bases between the germline ends. This CDR3 has 15 residues. Germline CDR1 and CDR2: SGHRS and YFSETQ. CDR3 bases: TGCGCCAGCAGCTTGTTGGGGGACCCCTACAATGAGCAGTTCTTC. Translation gives CASSLLGDPYNEQFF.

The CDR3, as DNA: TGTGCCAGCAGCTTAGAGAGGACTAGCGGAGGGAATGAGCAGTTCTTC. Translated: CASSLERTSGGNEQFF. This chain joins TRBV7-9 and TRBJ2-1; 10 bases line up with TRBD2. This CDR3 region has 16 residues. The junction had 7 bases not matched to a gene; V was cut back by 1 base and J by 7 bases. CDR1 is SEHNR, CDR2 FQNEAQ, per germline (reference sequence).

This clonotype showed up many times. The V gene is TRBV3-1, the J gene TRBJ2-5; no clear D. This CDR3 is 14 amino acids long. Trimming removed 4 bases at V and 1 base at J, with 10 bases between. The germline gives CDR1 LGHDT, CDR2 YNNKEL (reference sequence). For the CDR3, the DNA is TGTGCCAGCAGCCCGAGAATACCCCAAGAGACCCAGTACTTC. It yields the protein CASSPRIPQETQYF.